This T cell receptor (beta chain) emerged from a study of T-cell reconstitution after alpha-beta-depleted transplantation in children. Many counts were recorded for this clonotype. J gave up 4 bases and V 3 bases, and 10 bases lay outside the gene matches. CDR1 ENHRY and CDR2 SYGVKD come from the germline V gene. This CDR3 is 18 amino acids long. This sample's TCRbeta library carried unique molecular identifier barcodes. TCRdb re-analysed the PCR reads in MiXCR, keeping a single row per CDR3 protein. The sample shows some 530,000 distinct CDR3 sequences, roughly an eighth of them seen only once. The sequence derives from a human donor who donated a stem cell graft to a child with combined immunodeficiency. Sample: PBMCs from the stem cell graft donor, taken from the stem cell graft. The chain uses TRBV10-3 and TRBJ2-1, with TRBD2 matching over 12 bases. The CDR3 is CAISDLGGTSGHYNEQFF. The CDR3 DNA reads as TGTGCCATCAGTGATCTCGGGGGGACTAGCGGGCATTACAATGAGCAGTTCTTC.